What follows are 20 T cell receptor beta chains derived from one specimen sequenced in a study of identical twins. TCRdb passed the 5' RACE reads through MiXCR, listing each CDR3 protein once. The table includes about 470,000 distinct CDR3 sequences, 24% detected once. This same sample was also taken into another study, of T cells expressing NK-cell markers.

The sample consisted of CD4+ T cells sorted from blood. Receptors originate from a woman younger than 30 in good health.

This clonotype has more than one count but fewer than ten. The V call is TRBV30, the J call TRBJ1-5; TRBD1 is a possible D gene (6 bases). This CDR3 comprises 13 residues. Trimming pared 4 bases from V and 3 bases from J, leaving 10 bases between. CDR1 GTSNPN and CDR2 SVGIG come from the germline V gene (reference sequence). The CDR3 DNA follows: TGTGCCTGGACAGGGGACACCAATCAGCCCCAGCATTTT. The encoded protein is CAWTGDTNQPQHF.

This clonotype was seen only a few times. This chain connects TRBV10-3 to TRBJ2-2; maybe TRBD1 (6 bases). Per the germline V gene, CDR1 is ENHRY and CDR2 is SYGVKD. The V end lost 7 bases, the J end lost 7 bases, and 13 bases lay between the germline ends. CDR3 length equals 13 residues. CDR3 bases: TGTGCCATCACAGGGGCCCCCTTCGGGGAGCTGTTTTTT. Translating it yields CAITGAPFGELFF.

This clonotype was seen only a few times. The chain carries TRBV15 and TRBJ2-3, with TRBD2 matching over 9 bases. This CDR3 is 15 amino acids long. Germline CDR1 reads LNHNV; CDR2 reads YYDKDF (reference sequence). Germline trimming cut 0 bases from V and 8 bases from J; bases unmatched to any gene: 6. The CDR3 DNA follows: TGTGCCACCAGCAGAGATCTGGTGCGGGGGGGTACGCAGTATTTT. Protein product: CATSRDLVRGGTQYF.

The chain employs TRBV20-1 and TRBJ2-3; a weak D match, TRBD2 (6 bases). Germline CDR1 DFQATT, CDR2 SNEGSKA (reference sequence). The CDR3 is 14 amino acids. The germline V and J ends were trimmed by 3 bases and 3 bases, with 13 bases remaining between them. This CDR3 is CSASGGRWTDTQYF. CDR3 nucleotide sequence: TGCAGTGCTAGTGGTGGGAGGTGGACAGATACGCAGTATTTT.

The genes are TRBV14 and TRBJ2-1; 11 nucleotides match TRBD2. V was clipped by 9 bases and J by 9 bases; unmatched bases: 7. This CDR3 comprises 13 residues. In germline, CDR1 is SGHDN, CDR2 FVKESK. The CDR3 protein is CARGTSGGAEQFF. The DNA for the CDR3 is TGTGCCAGGGGGACTAGCGGTGGCGCTGAGCAGTTCTTC.

This clonotype was seen more than once but under ten times. The chain combines TRBV12-3 or TRBV12-4 with TRBJ2-5, with a weak D call TRBD2 (7 bases). Trimming pared 3 bases from V and 5 bases from J, leaving 19 bases between. CDR3 length equals 16 residues. The CDR3, as DNA: TGTGCCAGCAGTTTGAATAGGGGGGGCTGGGGGGAGACCCAGTACTTC. Protein sequence: CASSLNRGGWGETQYF.

This clonotype has a handful of counts. V usage is TRBV11-2 and J usage is TRBJ1-1, with a tentative D call TRBD1 (5 bases). Germline CDR1 SGHAT, CDR2 FQNNGV. The length of the CDR3 is 12 residues. Trimming stripped 5 bases from V and 7 bases from J, with 11 bases between. The CDR3 nucleotides read TGTGCCAGCAGCCAGGGCTTGGTTGAAGCTTTCTTT. Its translation: CASSQGLVEAFF.

The V call is TRBV9, the J call TRBJ2-2; tentative D call: TRBD1 (6 bases). Germline CDR1 and CDR2: SGDLS and YYNGEE. Trimming pared 4 bases from V and 6 bases from J, leaving 16 bases between. CDR3 size: 15 residues. The CDR3 reads CASSSRGAMPGELFF. In DNA, the CDR3 is TGTGCCAGCAGCTCCAGGGGAGCTATGCCCGGGGAGCTGTTTTTT.

The V call is TRBV20-1, the J call TRBJ1-2, with 10 bases aligning to TRBD1. V gave up 4 bases and J gave up 6 bases; unmatched junction bases: 8. This CDR3 is 14 amino acids long. Germline V gene data show CDR1 as DFQATT and CDR2 as SNEGSKA (reference sequence). CDR3 nucleotides: TGCAGTGCTAAAGCTGCGACAGGGGGCGATGGCTACACCTTC. Amino acid sequence: CSAKAATGGDGYTF.

A few counts support this clonotype. J is TRBJ1-4 and V is TRBV4-3; D may be TRBD1 (5 bases). Germline loops: CDR1 LGHNA, CDR2 YSLEER. CDR3 length: 17 amino acids. Trimming took 0 bases from V and 5 from J, leaving 16 bases between them. CDR3 loop: CASSQDSGPGPNEKLFF. In DNA, the CDR3 is TGCGCCAGCAGCCAAGATAGTGGGCCAGGGCCAAATGAAAAACTGTTTTTT.

V and J are TRBV3-1 and TRBJ2-7, with a weak D call TRBD1 (5 bases). CDR1 is LGHDT and CDR2 is YNNKEL in the germline V gene (reference sequence). V lost 0 bases, J lost 4 bases, and 13 bases lay in between. The CDR3 loop spans 15 amino acids. The chain's CDR3 is CASSQDVQGGYEQYF. The CDR3 DNA is TGTGCCAGCAGCCAAGATGTTCAGGGTGGGTACGAGCAGTACTTC.

CDR3: CASSRLNEKLFF. The CDR3, as DNA: TGTGCCAGCAGCCGCCTAAATGAAAAACTGTTTTTT. The chain uses TRBV12-3 or TRBV12-4 and TRBJ1-4; D gene ambiguous. V was shortened by 6 bases and J by 5 bases, with 7 bases between the two germline ends. This CDR3 region has 12 residues.

V gene TRBV29-1 combines with J gene TRBJ2-7; 7 bases match TRBD2. V was pared by 7 bases and J by 7 bases, with 13 bases of the junction left unmatched. Germline V gives CDR1 SQVTM, CDR2 ANQGSEA. The CDR3 has 13 amino acids. The CDR3 here is CSALPSWGGEQYF. The CDR3 nucleotides read TGCAGCGCCTTACCCTCCTGGGGAGGGGAGCAGTACTTC.

V is TRBV12-3 or TRBV12-4 and J is TRBJ2-1; no clear D gene. Deletions cut 2 bases from V and 5 bases from J, with 13 bases between. The CDR3 sequence is 15 residues long. In DNA form, the CDR3 reads TGTGCCAGCAGTTTATTATCCGGGTGGGACAATGAGCAGTTCTTC. Translated: CASSLLSGWDNEQFF.

This clonotype was found many times. The V gene is TRBV4-1, the J gene TRBJ1-1, with TRBD1 matching over 7 bases. CDR1 MGHRA and CDR2 YSYEKL come from the germline V gene. There are 14 residues in the CDR3. The V segment lost 4 bases and the J segment 4 bases; nucleotides outside the gene matches: 6. The CDR3: CASSPTGEITEAFF. Here the CDR3 DNA reads TGCGCCAGCAGCCCTACAGGGGAAATCACTGAAGCTTTCTTT.

This clonotype appeared a few times. The chain couples TRBV29-1 to TRBJ1-4; tentative D call: TRBD1 (6 bases). This CDR3 has 13 residues. Germline values: CDR1 SQVTM, CDR2 ANQGSEA. Trimming stripped 4 bases from V and 8 bases from J, with 14 bases between. CDR3 DNA: TGCAGCGTTGTTGGGGGCCTTGGGGAAAAACTGTTTTTT. It specifies CSVVGGLGEKLFF.

The CDR3 loop is CASKPGQGVGTQYF. The CDR3 bases are TGTGCCAGCAAACCGGGACAGGGGGTTGGGACCCAGTACTTC. V gene TRBV12-3 or TRBV12-4 combines with J gene TRBJ2-5; TRBD1 aligns across 11 bases. The ends lost 7 bases at V and 7 bases at J; junction bases unmatched: 8. CDR3 length: 14 residues.

This clonotype appeared many times. The V call is TRBV7-8, the J call TRBJ2-1; maybe TRBD1 (6 bases). Between the trimmed V and J ends, which lost 4 bases and 3 bases, there was a span of 13 bases. Germline V lookup: CDR1 SGHVS, CDR2 FQNEAQ. The CDR3 contains 15 residues. The DNA of the CDR3 is TGTGCCAGCAGCTATCCACAGGGAGACTACAATGAGCAGTTCTTC. Translated, it gives CASSYPQGDYNEQFF.

The genes are TRBV20-1 and TRBJ2-7; TRBD1 matches at 8 bases. Germline CDR1 is DFQATT and CDR2 is SNEGSKA (reference sequence). The V segment lost 6 bases and the J segment 2 bases; nucleotides outside the gene matches: 6. The CDR3 sequence is 13 residues long. Written as DNA, the CDR3 is TGCAGTGCCACGGGACAGGCGCCCTACGAGCAGTACTTC. It specifies CSATGQAPYEQYF.

This clonotype was seen a few times. The chain employs TRBV20-1 and TRBJ1-5; TRBD1 might be the D (5 bases). Germline V gene sequence: CDR1 DFQATT, CDR2 SNEGSKA (reference sequence). This CDR3 is 17 amino acids long. V was pared by 0 bases and J by 4 bases, with 19 bases between. The CDR3 nucleotides are TGCAGTGCTAGAGATAGGGTGGGGCAGTCAAGAAATCAGCCCCAGCATTTT. It encodes CSARDRVGQSRNQPQHF.